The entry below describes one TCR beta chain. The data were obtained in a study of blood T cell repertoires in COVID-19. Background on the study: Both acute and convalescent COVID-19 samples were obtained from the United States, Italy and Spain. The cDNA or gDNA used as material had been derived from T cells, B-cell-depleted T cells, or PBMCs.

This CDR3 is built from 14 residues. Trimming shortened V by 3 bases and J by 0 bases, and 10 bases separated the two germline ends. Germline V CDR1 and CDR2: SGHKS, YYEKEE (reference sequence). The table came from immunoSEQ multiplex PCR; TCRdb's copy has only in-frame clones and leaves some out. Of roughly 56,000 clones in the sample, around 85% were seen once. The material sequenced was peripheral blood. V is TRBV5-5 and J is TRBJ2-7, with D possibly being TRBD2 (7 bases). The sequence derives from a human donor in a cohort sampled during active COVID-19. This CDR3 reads CASSWRGGSYEQYF. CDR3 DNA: TGTGCCAGCAGCTGGAGGGGGGGCTCCTACGAGCAGTACTTC. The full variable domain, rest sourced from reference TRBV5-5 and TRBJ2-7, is DAGVTQSPTHLIKTRGQQVTLRCSPISGHKSVSWYQQVLGQGPQFIFQYYEKEERGRGNFPDRFSARQFPNYSSELNVNALLLGDSALYLCASSWRGGSYEQYFGPGTRLTVT.